This TCR beta chain was captured by sequencing in a study of blood T cell repertoires in COVID-19. Study-level information: Samples taken during acute and convalescent COVID-19 were collected in the United States, Italy and Spain.

The protocol was immunoSEQ multiplex PCR, while the TCRdb copy is restricted to in-frame clones and leaves out a portion. Of some 270,000 clones listed, 85% are singletons. Germline CDR1 LNHDA, CDR2 SQIVND (reference sequence). The CDR3 is 13 residues long. V lost 3 bases to trimming and J lost 1 base, with 4 bases between them. The V call is TRBV19, the J call TRBJ1-5; D not resolved. This receptor was identified in a woman aged 45 to 65 with acute COVID-19. The sequencing input was PBMCs or T cells enriched from blood (not recorded which). CDR3 sequence (DNA): TGTGCCAGTAGTATCCAAAGCAATCAGCCCCAGCATTTT. Residues: CASSIQSNQPQHF.